The T cell receptor (beta chain) under discussion was sequenced for a study of CD4 and CD8 cells across lung adenocarcinoma regions. TCRdb independently ran MiXCR on the PCR reads; one entry per CDR3 protein. The data hold several thousand distinct CDR3 sequences, with around 45% observed a single time. The sample was CD8+ T cells from the center of a lung tumor. This TCR was recovered from a male donor with lung adenocarcinoma. The CD4 and CD8 labels of this study may be unreliable.

The CDR3 nucleotides are TGTGCCAGCAGTAGGACGGACTACTACGAGCAGTACTTC. Its protein is CASSRTDYYEQYF. The chain carries TRBV6-1 and TRBJ2-1; D perhaps matches TRBD2 (6 bases). The DNA end is a closer match to TRBJ2-7, so the J assignment may be wrong. CDR1 is MNHNS, CDR2 SASEGT, per germline. This CDR3 contains 13 residues.